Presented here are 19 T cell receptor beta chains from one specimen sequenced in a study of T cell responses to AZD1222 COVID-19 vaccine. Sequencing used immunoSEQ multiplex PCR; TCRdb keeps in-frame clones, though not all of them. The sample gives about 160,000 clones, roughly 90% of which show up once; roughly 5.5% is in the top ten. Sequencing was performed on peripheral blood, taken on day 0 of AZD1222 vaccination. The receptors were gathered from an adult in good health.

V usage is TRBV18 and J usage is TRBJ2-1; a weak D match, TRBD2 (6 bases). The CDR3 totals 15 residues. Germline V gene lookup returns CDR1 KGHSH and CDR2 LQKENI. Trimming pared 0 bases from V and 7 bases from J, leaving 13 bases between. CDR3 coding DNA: TGTGCCAGCTCACCACCTTCGGCGGCGGGGAATGAGCAGTTCTTC. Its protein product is CASSPPSAAGNEQFF.

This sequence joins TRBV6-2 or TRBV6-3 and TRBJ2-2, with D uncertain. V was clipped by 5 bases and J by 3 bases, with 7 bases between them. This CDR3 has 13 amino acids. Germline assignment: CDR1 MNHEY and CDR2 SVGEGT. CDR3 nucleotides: TGTGCCAGCAGTACGCTTTACACCGGGGAGCTGTTTTTT. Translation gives CASSTLYTGELFF.

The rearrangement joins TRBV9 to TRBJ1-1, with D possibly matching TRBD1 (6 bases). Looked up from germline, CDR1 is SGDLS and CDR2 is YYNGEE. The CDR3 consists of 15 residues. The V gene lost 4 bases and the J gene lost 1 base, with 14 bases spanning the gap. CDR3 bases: TGTGCCAGCAGCTTGATGACAGGAGCGAACACTGAAGCTTTCTTT. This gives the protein CASSLMTGANTEAFF.

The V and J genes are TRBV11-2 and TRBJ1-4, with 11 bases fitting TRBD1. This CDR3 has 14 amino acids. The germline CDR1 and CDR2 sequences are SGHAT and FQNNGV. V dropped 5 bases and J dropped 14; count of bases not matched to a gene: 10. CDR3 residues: CASSPGQGALKLFF. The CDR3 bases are TGTGCCAGCAGCCCCGGACAGGGGGCTTTAAAGCTGTTTTTT.

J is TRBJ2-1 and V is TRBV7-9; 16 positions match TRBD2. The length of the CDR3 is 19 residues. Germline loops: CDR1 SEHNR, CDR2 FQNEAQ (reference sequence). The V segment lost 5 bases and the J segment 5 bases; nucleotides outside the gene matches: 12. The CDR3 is CASSQFGTSGRGGNNEQFF. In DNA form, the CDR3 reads TGTGCCAGCAGCCAGTTCGGGACTAGCGGGAGGGGCGGCAACAATGAGCAGTTCTTC.

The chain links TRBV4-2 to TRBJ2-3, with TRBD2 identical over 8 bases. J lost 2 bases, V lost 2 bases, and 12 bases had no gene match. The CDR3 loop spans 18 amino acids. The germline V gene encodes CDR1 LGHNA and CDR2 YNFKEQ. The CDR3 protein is CASSQPGGAYLLTDTQYF. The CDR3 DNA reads TGTGCCAGCAGCCAACCCGGGGGGGCCTACTTACTCACAGATACGCAGTATTTT.

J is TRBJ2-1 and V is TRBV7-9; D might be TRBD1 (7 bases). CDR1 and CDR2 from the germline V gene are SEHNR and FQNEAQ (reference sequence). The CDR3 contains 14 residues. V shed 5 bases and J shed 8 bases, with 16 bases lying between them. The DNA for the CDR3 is TGTGCCAGCAGCCAGGGGGGAACCAGCGATGAGCAGTTCTTC. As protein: CASSQGGTSDEQFF.

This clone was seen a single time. The CDR3 nucleotides read TGTGCCAGCAGCTATACTCAGACCAGAGGGTTTAACTATGGCTACACCTTC. Translating gives CASSYTQTRGFNYGYTF. The chain uses TRBV7-2 and TRBJ1-2; D unresolved. The germline V and J ends were trimmed by 4 bases and 1 base, with 19 bases remaining between them. CDR3 size: 17 residues. The germline V gene encodes CDR1 SGHTA and CDR2 FQGNSA. The full variable domain, its missing parts supplied by reference TRBV7-2 and TRBJ1-2, is GAGVSQSPSNKVTEKGKDVELRCDPISGHTALYWYRQSLGQGLEFLIYFQGNSAPDKSGLPSDRFSAERTGGSVSTLTIQRTQQEDSAVYLCASSYTQTRGFNYGYTFGSGTRLTVV.

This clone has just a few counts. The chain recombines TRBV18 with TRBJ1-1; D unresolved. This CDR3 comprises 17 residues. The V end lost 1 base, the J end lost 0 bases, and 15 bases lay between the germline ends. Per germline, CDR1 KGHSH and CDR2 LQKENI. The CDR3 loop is CASSPLRPPTVNTEAFF. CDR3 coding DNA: TGTGCCAGCTCACCACTCAGGCCGCCGACGGTGAACACTGAAGCTTTCTTT. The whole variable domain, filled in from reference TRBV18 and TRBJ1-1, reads NAGVMQNPRHLVRRRGQEARLRCSPMKGHSHVYWYRQLPEEGLKFMVYLQKENIIDESGMPKERFSAEFPKEGPSILRIQQVVRGDSAAYFCASSPLRPPTVNTEAFFGQGTRLTVV.

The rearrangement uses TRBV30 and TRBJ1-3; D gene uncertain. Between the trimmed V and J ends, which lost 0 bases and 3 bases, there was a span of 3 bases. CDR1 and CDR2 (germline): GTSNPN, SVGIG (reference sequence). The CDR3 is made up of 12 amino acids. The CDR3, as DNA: TGTGCCTGGAGTGTACTTGGAAACACCATATATTTT. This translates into CAWSVLGNTIYF.

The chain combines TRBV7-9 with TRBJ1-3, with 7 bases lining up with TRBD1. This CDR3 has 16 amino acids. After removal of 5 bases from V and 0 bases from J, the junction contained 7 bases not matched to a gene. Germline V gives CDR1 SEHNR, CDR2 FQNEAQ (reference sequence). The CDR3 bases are TGTGCCAGCAGCCCCTCGGGACAGTCCTCTGGAAACACCATATATTTT. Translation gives CASSPSGQSSGNTIYF.

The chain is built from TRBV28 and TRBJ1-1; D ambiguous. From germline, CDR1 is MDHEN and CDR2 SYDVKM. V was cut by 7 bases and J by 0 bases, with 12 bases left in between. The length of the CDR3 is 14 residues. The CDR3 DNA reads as TGTGCCAGCACCTCTGGGAGTATGAACACTGAAGCTTTCTTT. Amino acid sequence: CASTSGSMNTEAFF.

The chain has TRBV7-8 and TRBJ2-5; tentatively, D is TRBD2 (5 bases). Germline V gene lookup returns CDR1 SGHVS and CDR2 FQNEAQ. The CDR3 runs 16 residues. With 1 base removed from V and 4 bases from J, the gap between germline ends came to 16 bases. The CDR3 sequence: CASSLGLVRGRETQYF. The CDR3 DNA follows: TGTGCCAGCAGCTTAGGTTTGGTACGGGGTCGAGAGACCCAGTACTTC.

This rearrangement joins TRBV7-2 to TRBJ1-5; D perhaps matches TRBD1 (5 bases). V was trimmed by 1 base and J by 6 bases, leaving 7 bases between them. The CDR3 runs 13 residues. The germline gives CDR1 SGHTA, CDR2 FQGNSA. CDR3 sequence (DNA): TGTGCCAGCAGCTTAGGGGGGGGTCAGCCCCAGCATTTT. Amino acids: CASSLGGGQPQHF.

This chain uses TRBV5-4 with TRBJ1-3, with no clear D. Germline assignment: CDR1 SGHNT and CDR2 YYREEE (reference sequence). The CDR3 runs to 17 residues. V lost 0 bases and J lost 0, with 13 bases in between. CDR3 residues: CASSLGGVRSSGNTIYF. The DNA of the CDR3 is TGTGCCAGCAGCTTGGGAGGCGTCAGATCCTCTGGAAACACCATATATTTT.

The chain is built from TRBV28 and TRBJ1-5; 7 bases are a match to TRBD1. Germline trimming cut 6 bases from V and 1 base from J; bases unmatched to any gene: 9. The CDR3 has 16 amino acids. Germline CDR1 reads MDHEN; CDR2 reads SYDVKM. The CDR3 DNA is TGTGCCAGCAGAGAGGGGGCCCGAGGAAGCAATCAGCCCCAGCATTTT. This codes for CASREGARGSNQPQHF.

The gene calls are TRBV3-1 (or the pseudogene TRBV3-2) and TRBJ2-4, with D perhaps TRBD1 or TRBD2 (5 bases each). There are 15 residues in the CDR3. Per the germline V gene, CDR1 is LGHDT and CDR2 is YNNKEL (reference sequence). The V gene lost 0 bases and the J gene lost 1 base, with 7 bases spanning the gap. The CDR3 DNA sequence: TGTGCCAGCAGCCAAGACAGGGAGGCCAAAAACATTCAGTACTTC. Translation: CASSQDREAKNIQYF.

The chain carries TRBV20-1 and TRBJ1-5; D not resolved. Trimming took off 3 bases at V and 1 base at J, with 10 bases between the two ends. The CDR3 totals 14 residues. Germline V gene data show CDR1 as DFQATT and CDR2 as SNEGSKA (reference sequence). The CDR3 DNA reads TGCAGTGCTAGTAGGCAGATGAGCAATCAGCCCCAGCATTTT. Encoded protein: CSASRQMSNQPQHF.

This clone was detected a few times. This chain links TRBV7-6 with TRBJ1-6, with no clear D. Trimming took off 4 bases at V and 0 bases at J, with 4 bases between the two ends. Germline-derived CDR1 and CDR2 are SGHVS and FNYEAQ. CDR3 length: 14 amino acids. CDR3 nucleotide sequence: TGTGCCAGCAGCTCGAGCTCCTATAATTCACCCCTCCACTTT. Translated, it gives CASSSSSYNSPLHF.